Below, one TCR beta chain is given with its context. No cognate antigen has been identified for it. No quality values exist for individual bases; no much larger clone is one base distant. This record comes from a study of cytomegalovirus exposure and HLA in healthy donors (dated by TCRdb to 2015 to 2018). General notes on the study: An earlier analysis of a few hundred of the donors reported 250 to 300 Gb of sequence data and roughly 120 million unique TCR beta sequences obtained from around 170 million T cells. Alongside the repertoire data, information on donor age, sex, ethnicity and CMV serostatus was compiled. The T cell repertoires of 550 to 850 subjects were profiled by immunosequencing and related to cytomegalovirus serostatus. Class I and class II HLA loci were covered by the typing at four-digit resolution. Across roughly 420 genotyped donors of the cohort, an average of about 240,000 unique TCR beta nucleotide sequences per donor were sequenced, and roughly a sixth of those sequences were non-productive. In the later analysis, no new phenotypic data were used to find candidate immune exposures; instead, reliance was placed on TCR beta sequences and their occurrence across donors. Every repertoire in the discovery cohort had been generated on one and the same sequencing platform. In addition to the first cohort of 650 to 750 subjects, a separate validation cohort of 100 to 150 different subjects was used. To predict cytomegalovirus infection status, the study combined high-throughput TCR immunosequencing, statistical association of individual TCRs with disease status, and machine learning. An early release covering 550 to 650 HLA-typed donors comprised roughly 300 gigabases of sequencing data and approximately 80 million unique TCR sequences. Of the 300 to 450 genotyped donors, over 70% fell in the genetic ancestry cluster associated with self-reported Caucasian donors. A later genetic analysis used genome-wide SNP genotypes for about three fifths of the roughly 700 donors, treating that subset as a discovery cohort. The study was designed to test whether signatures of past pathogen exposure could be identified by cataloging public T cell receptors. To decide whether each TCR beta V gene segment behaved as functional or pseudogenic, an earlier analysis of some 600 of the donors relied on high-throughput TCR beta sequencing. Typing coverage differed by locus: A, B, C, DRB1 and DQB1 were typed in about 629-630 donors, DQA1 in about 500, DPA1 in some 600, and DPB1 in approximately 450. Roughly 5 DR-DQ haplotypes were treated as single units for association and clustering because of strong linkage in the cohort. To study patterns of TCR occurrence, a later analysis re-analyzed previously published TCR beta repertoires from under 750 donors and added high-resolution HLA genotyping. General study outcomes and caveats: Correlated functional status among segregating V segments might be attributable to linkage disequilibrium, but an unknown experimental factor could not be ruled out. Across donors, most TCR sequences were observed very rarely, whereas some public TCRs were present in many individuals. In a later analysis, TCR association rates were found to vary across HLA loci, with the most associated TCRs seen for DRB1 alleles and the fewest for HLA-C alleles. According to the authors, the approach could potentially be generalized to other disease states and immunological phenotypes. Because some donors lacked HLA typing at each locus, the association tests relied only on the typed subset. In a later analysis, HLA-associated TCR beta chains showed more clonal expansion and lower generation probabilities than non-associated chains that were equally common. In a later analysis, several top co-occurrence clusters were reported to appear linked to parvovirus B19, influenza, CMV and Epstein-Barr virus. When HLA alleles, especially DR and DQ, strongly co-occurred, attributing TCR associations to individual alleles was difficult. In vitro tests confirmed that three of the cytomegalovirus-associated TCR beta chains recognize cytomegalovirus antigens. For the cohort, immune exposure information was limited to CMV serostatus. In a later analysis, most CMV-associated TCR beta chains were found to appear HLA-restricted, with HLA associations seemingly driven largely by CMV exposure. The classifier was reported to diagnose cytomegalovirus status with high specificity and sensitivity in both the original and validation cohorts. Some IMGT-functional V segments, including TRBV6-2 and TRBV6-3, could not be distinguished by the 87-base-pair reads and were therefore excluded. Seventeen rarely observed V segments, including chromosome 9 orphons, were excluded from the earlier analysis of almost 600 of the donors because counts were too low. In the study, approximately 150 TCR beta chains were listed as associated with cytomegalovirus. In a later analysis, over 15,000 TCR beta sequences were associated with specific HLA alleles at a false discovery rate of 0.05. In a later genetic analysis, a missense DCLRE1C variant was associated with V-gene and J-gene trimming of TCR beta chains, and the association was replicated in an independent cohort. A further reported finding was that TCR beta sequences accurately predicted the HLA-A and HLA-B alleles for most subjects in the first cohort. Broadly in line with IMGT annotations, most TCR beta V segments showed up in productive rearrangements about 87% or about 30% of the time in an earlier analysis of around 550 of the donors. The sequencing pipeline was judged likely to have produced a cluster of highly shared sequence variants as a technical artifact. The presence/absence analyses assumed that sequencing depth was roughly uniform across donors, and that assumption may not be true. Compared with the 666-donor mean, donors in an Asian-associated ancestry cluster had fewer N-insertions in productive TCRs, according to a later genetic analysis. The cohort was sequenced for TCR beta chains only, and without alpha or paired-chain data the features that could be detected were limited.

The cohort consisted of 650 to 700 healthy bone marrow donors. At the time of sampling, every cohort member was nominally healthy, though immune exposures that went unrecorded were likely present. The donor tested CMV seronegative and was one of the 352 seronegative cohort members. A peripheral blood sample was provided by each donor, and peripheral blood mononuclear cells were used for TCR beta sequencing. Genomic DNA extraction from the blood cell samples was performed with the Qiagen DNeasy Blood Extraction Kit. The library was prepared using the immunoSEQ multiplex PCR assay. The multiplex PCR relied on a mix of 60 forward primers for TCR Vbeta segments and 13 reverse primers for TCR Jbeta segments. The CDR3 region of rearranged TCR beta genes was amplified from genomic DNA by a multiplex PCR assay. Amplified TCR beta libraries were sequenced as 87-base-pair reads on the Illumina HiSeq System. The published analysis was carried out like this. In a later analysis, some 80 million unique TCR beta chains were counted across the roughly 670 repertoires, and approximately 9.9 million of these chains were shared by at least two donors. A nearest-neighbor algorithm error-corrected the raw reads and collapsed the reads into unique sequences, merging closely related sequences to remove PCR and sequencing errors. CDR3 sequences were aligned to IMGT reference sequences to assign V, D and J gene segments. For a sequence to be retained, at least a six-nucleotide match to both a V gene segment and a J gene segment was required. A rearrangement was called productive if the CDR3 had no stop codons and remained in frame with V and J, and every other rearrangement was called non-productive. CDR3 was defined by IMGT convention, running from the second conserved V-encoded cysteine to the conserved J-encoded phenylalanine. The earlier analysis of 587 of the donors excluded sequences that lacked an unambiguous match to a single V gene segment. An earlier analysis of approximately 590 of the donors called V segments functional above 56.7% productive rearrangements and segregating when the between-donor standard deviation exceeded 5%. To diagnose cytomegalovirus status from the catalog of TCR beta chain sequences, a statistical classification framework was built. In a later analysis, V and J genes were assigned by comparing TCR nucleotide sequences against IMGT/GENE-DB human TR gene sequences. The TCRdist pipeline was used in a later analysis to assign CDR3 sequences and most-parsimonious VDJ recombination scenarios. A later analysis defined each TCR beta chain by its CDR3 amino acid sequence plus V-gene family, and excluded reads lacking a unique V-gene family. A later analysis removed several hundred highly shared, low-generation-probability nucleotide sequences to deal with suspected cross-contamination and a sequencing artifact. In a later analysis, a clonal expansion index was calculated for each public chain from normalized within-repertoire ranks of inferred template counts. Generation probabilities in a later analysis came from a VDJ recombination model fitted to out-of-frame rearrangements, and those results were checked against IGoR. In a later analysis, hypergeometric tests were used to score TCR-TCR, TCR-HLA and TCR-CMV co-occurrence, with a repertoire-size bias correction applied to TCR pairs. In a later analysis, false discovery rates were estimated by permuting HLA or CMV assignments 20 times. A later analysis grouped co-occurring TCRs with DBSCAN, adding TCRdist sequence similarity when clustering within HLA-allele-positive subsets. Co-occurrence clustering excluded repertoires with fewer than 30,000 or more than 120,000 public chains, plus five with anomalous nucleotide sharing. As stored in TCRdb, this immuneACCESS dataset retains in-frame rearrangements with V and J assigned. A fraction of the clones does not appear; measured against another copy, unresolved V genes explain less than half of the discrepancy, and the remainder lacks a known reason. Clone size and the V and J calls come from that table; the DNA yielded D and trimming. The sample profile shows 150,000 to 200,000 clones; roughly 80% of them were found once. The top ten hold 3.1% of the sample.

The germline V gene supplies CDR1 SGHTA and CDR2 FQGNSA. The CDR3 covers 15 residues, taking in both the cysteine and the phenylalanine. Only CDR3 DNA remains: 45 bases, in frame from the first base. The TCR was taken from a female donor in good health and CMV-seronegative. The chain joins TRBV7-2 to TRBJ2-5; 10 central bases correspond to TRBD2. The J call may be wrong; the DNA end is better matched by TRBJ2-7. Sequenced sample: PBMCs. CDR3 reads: CASSLDTSGDYEQYF. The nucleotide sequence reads TGTGCCAGCAGCTTAGATACTAGCGGGGACTACGAGCAGTACTTC.